One and the same sample provided the 21 T cell receptor beta chains below, sequenced in a study of T cell repertoires in cytomegalovirus infection. TCRdb re-called the reads with MiXCR, one entry per CDR3 protein. The sample has roughly 180,000 distinct CDR3 sequences; approximately 30% are singletons. Input material: PBMCs. The origin of the receptors is a human donor in good health (CMV status not recorded). Some clones in this sample may be carry-over from other donors' samples.

This chain connects TRBV2 to TRBJ1-1, with D possibly matching TRBD1 (6 bases). CDR3 length: 18 amino acids. Between the trimmed V and J ends, which lost 2 bases and 1 base, there was a span of 20 bases. Germline values: CDR1 SNHLY, CDR2 FYNNEI. The CDR3, as DNA: TGTGCCAGCAGTGAACGAACAGGGAGGAGTAGCGGGAACACTGAAGCTTTCTTT. Amino acids: CASSERTGRSSGNTEAFF. Using reference TRBV2 and TRBJ1-1 for the parts outside the CDR3, the full variable domain is EPEVTQTPSHQVTQMGQEVILRCVPISNHLYFYWYRQILGQKVEFLVSFYNNEISEKSEIFDDQFSVERPDGSNFTLKIRSTKLEDSAMYFCASSERTGRSSGNTEAFFGQGTRLTVV.

This clonotype was seen repeatedly, ten times or more. The J gene is TRBJ1-2, the V gene TRBV7-9, with no clear D. The length of the CDR3 is 13 residues. Trimming cost V 5 bases and J 1 base, with 8 bases left between them. Germline values: CDR1 SEHNR, CDR2 FQNEAQ (reference sequence). The CDR3 reads CASSPTINYGYTF. The CDR3 DNA follows: TGTGCCAGCAGCCCGACCATTAACTATGGCTACACCTTC. The whole variable domain, remainder taken from reference TRBV7-9 and TRBJ1-2, is DTGVSQNPRHKITKRGQNVTFRCDPISEHNRLYWYRQTLGQGPEFLTYFQNEAQLEKSRLLSDRFSAERPKGSFSTLEIQRTEQGDSAMYLCASSPTINYGYTFGSGTRLTVV.

This clonotype showed up just a few times. This sequence joins TRBV4-1 and TRBJ1-2; weak D call: TRBD1 (5 bases). Deletions cut 2 bases from V and 1 base from J, with 20 bases between. The CDR3 consists of 18 residues. Germline V lookup: CDR1 MGHRA, CDR2 YSYEKL. The CDR3 DNA is TGCGCCAGCAGCCAACGTCTCGACGGGGCCTTACTTAACTATGGCTACACCTTC. This codes for CASSQRLDGALLNYGYTF.

This clonotype was counted a few times. CDR3 sequence: CASSLRRDRGLSRETQYF. The CDR3 nucleotides read TGTGCCAGCAGCTTAAGGCGGGACAGGGGGCTCTCGCGGGAGACCCAGTACTTC. The gene calls are TRBV7-2 and TRBJ2-5; TRBD1 matches at 12 bases. Germline CDR1 is SGHTA and CDR2 is FQGNSA. This CDR3 has 18 residues. With 2 bases clipped from V and 5 bases from J, the junction kept 12 bases outside the gene matches.

The V call is TRBV12-3 or TRBV12-4, the J call TRBJ1-3; D perhaps matches TRBD1 (6 bases). Trimming pared 7 bases from V and 5 bases from J, leaving 18 bases between. The CDR3 runs 15 residues. CDR3 coding DNA: TGTGCCAGCACCCTGACAGGAAAGAAGAGAAACACCATATATTTT. Protein product: CASTLTGKKRNTIYF.

The chain links TRBV5-4 to TRBJ2-1; 9 bases align to TRBD2. This CDR3 spans 17 amino acids. The junction had 7 bases not matched to a gene; V was cut back by 0 bases and J by 3 bases. Germline V lookup: CDR1 SGHNT, CDR2 YYREEE (reference sequence). CDR3 loop: CASSLAGGGGGYNEQFF. CDR3 bases: TGTGCCAGCAGCTTGGCCGGAGGCGGGGGGGGCTACAATGAGCAGTTCTTC.

This clonotype appeared a few times. CDR3 in DNA: TGTGCCATCAGTAGCGGACAGGTTAAACAAGCTTTCTTT. Protein: CAISSGQVKQAFF. This chain connects TRBV10-3 to TRBJ1-1; 7 bases are a match to TRBD1. The CDR3 covers 13 residues. Germline V gene data show CDR1 as ENHRY and CDR2 as SYGVKD. The ends lost 5 bases at V and 9 bases at J; junction bases unmatched: 9.

The chain couples TRBV10-3 to TRBJ1-2; possibly TRBD1 for D (5 bases). Germline V CDR1 and CDR2: ENHRY, SYGVKD. The CDR3 has 13 amino acids. V lost 4 bases, J lost 4 bases, and 10 bases lay in between. This chain's CDR3 is CAISGGTGYGYTF. CDR3 bases: TGTGCCATCAGTGGGGGGACTGGCTATGGCTACACCTTC.

The rearrangement uses TRBV6-1 and TRBJ2-2; 8 bases are shared with TRBD1. Germline values: CDR1 MNHNS, CDR2 SASEGT. There are 15 residues in the CDR3. Germline trimming cut 5 bases from V and 5 bases from J; bases unmatched to any gene: 7. Here the CDR3 reads CASSRQGAFTGELFF. CDR3 sequence (DNA): TGTGCCAGCAGTAGGCAGGGGGCGTTTACCGGGGAGCTGTTTTTT.

This clonotype was recorded at least ten times. The chain combines TRBV6-2 or TRBV6-3 with TRBJ1-4; D is unresolved. The CDR3 consists of 13 residues. Germline CDR1 MNHEY, CDR2 SVGEGT. Trimming cost V 1 base and J 5 bases, with 5 bases left between them. The CDR3 DNA is TGTGCCAGCAGTTACTTGCAGAATGAAAAACTGTTTTTT. This encodes CASSYLQNEKLFF.

The chain employs TRBV12-3 or TRBV12-4 and TRBJ1-4; no reliable D call. This CDR3 has 12 amino acids. V lost 5 bases, J lost 10 bases, and 11 bases lay in between. Here the CDR3 reads CASSPPGGKLFF. The CDR3 region has the DNA TGTGCCAGCAGTCCCCCCGGAGGAAAACTGTTTTTT.

Only one count was recorded for this clonotype. The chain joins TRBV3-1 to TRBJ2-5; D might be TRBD2 (5 bases). The CDR3 extends over 14 amino acids. Germline lookup yields CDR1 LGHDT and CDR2 YNNKEL (reference sequence). The V end lost 0 bases, the J end lost 5 bases, and 10 bases lay between the germline ends. This CDR3 reads CASSQDSGWETQYF. The DNA of the CDR3 is TGTGCCAGCAGCCAAGATTCGGGATGGGAGACCCAGTACTTC.

J is TRBJ2-2 and V is TRBV7-6, with 12 positions matching TRBD2. Trimming removed 3 bases from V and 1 base from J; junction bases left unmatched: 12. Germline CDR1 SGHVS, CDR2 FNYEAQ. The CDR3 length is 20 residues. This CDR3 reads CASSFRLAGAQTLNTGELFF. Here the CDR3 DNA reads TGTGCCAGCAGCTTTAGACTAGCGGGGGCCCAGACCTTGAACACCGGGGAGCTGTTTTTT.

This clonotype was seen only a few times. V is TRBV5-1 and J is TRBJ2-5; TRBD1 aligns across 9 bases. Unmatched junction bases numbered 16, after V lost 3 bases and J lost 4 bases. The CDR3 totals 18 residues. Germline V lookup: CDR1 SGHRS, CDR2 YFSETQ. CDR3 nucleotide sequence: TGCGCCAGCAGCTCCCGCCCAGCAACAGGGGGCGAAGGAGAGACCCAGTACTTC. Encoded protein: CASSSRPATGGEGETQYF.

The rearrangement links TRBV4-1 to TRBJ2-7; possibly TRBD1 for D (5 bases). V was cut by 0 bases and J by 0 bases, with 9 bases left in between. The CDR3 has 15 residues. Germline assignment: CDR1 MGHRA and CDR2 YSYEKL. CDR3 sequence reads: CASSQETGLSYEQYF. In DNA, the CDR3 is TGCGCCAGCAGCCAAGAAACAGGCCTCTCCTACGAGCAGTACTTC.

The J gene is TRBJ2-4, the V gene TRBV5-1; D gene uncertain. CDR3 length: 14 residues. Germline V gene sequence: CDR1 SGHRS, CDR2 YFSETQ. Trimming took 0 bases from V and 0 from J, leaving 4 bases between them. The CDR3 DNA is TGCGCCAGCAGCTTGGGGATAGCCAAAAACATTCAGTACTTC. Amino acid sequence: CASSLGIAKNIQYF.

This clonotype was seen ten or more times. The chain uses TRBV5-1 and TRBJ1-6; D gene ambiguous. The CDR3 extends over 15 amino acids. The V and J ends lost 0 bases and 7 bases respectively, with 11 bases between them. CDR1 is SGHRS, CDR2 YFSETQ, per germline. In DNA, the CDR3 is TGCGCCAGCAGCTTGGACGGAAGACTCAATTCACCCCTCCACTTT. Encoded protein: CASSLDGRLNSPLHF. The variable domain in full, with the rest retrieved from reference TRBV5-1 and TRBJ1-6, is KAGVTQTPRYLIKTRGQQVTLSCSPISGHRSVSWYQQTPGQGLQFLFEYFSETQRNKGNFPGRFSGRQFSNSRSEMNVSTLELGDSALYLCASSLDGRLNSPLHFGNGTRLTVT.

Note on this clonotype: A much larger clone is a single base away; this may be a read error. This rearrangement joins TRBV7-6 to TRBJ1-2; D unresolved. The germline gives CDR1 SGHVS, CDR2 FNYEAQ. The CDR3 length is 15 residues. CDR3: CVSSLAGMRDYGYTF. In DNA form, the CDR3 reads TGTGTCAGCAGCTTAGCGGGGATGCGTGACTATGGCTACACCTTC.

The chain joins TRBV5-1 to TRBJ2-1; 9 nucleotides line up with TRBD2. This CDR3 is 17 amino acids long. V shed 2 bases, J shed 4 bases, and the junction held 10 bases outside the gene matches. Germline loops: CDR1 SGHRS, CDR2 YFSETQ. The CDR3 loop reads CASSLGSERGAYNEQFF. Here the CDR3 DNA reads TGCGCCAGCAGCTTAGGGTCGGAGCGGGGGGCTTACAATGAGCAGTTCTTC. The full variable domain, rest sourced from reference TRBV5-1 and TRBJ2-1, is KAGVTQTPRYLIKTRGQQVTLSCSPISGHRSVSWYQQTPGQGLQFLFEYFSETQRNKGNFPGRFSGRQFSNSRSEMNVSTLELGDSALYLCASSLGSERGAYNEQFFGPGTRLTVL.

The gene calls are TRBV4-3 and TRBJ1-1; D gene unclear. V was trimmed by 3 bases and J by 3 bases, leaving 8 bases between them. Germline V gene lookup returns CDR1 LGHNA and CDR2 YSLEER. The CDR3 is 13 amino acids. The CDR3 nucleotides read TGCGCCAGCAGCCAGAAGGAGGACACTGAAGCTTTCTTT. This translates into CASSQKEDTEAFF.

V and J are TRBV29-1 and TRBJ2-1; no firm D call. The CDR3 sequence is 15 residues long. Per the germline V gene, CDR1 is SQVTM and CDR2 is ANQGSEA. CDR3 protein: CSTYHPGLGNNEQFF. CDR3 nucleotides: TGCAGTACCTATCATCCCGGCCTAGGAAACAATGAGCAGTTCTTC.